This T cell receptor (beta chain) was found in a study of T-cell reconstitution after alpha-beta-depleted transplantation in children. Whole-study findings and limits: Reported findings indicate that, about two months after transplant, alpha-beta T cells came from several hundred expanded clones, which were derived from non-depleted graft cells.

TCRbeta library preparation incorporated unique molecular identifiers. TCRdb analysed the PCR reads with MiXCR anew, one entry per CDR3 protein. The data show about 980,000 distinct CDR3 sequences, with 25% to 35% seen just once and roughly 28% held by the top ten. This clonotype was seen more than once but under ten times. Its antigen is currently unknown. The specimen was PBMCs, mostly from graft donor cells, collected 360 days after TCRalphabeta/CD19-depleted stem cell transplant. This TCR derives from a boy younger than two who had a stem cell transplant for SCID, so the T cells may come from the graft donor.

The CDR3 DNA sequence: TGTGCCAGCAGCTTGGGTGGTATGTGGTATAATTCACCCCTCCACTTT. Translation gives CASSLGGMWYNSPLHF. J is TRBJ1-6 and V is TRBV5-6, with D unresolved. Germline V lookup: CDR1 SGHDT, CDR2 YYEEEE. This CDR3 contains 16 residues. V lost 0 bases and J lost 4, with 11 bases in between.